This T cell receptor (beta chain) came from a study of post-analysis software for immune sequencing data (dated by TCRdb to the mid-2010s). With regard to the full study: Relapsing-remitting, secondary progressive and progressive-relapsing multiple sclerosis were recorded as disease courses, and subtype annotation was lacking for some patients. A subset of samples was prepared in parallel using single-end sample barcoding, then pooled and co-amplified after Illumina adapter ligation. Patient repertoires were compared against roughly 12 previously published healthy control repertoires from donors aged roughly 6 to 28 years. Points the paper makes about the study in general: Normalized Chao1 diversity was significantly lower in multiple sclerosis patients than controls, suggesting substantial peripheral T-cell clonal expansion. Significantly higher frequencies in patients than in controls were found for a handful of TRBV segments, including TRBV5-6, TRBV5-1 and TRBV20-1. The control group was slightly older than the multiple sclerosis patient group. Strong co-clustering of samples prepared in the same batch was shown by direct clustering with F measure, prompting a batch-effect correction.

The receptor library was made with PCR. Sequenced using an Illumina HiSeq 2500. To reduce PCR and sequencing biases, unique molecular identifiers were built into the TCR beta cDNA libraries. Per 1 to 10 million input T cells, roughly 500,000 cDNA molecules were obtained, such that each molecule approximated one T cell. The patient libraries were prepared and sequenced with the same protocol used for the earlier healthy control dataset. Samples belonging to the same batch were prepared together, multiplexed and sequenced on a shared HiSeq lane. Regarding the original processing steps: MIGEC was used to process the raw barcoded reads, and molecular identifier groups with only a single read were discarded before consensus assembly and CDR3 extraction. VDJtools was used for post-analysis of the clonotype tables, and diversity was normalized by down-sampling every dataset to the size of the smallest sample. Repertoire overlap clustering matched CDR3 amino acid but not nucleotide sequences to correct batch-related cross-sample contamination. In-frame beta chains were kept once TCRdb had trimmed the public reads at Q25 with fastp and called clones with MiXCR. Each CDR3 protein appears once, grouped with its most common genes and DNA. TCRdb, not the authors, supplied the V and J calls. Present in this sample are about 380,000 distinct CDR3 sequences, about a third of which were seen just once. The biggest ten clones account for 13% of the sample.

V is shortened by 1 base, J by 2 bases, and the region joining them spans 11 bases. CDR1 and CDR2 are drawn from the germline V gene: SQVTM, ANQGSEA. From its cysteine to its phenylalanine, the CDR3 spans 14 amino acids. Left in the record is the CDR3 DNA by itself, 42 bases read in frame from the first base. This clonotype has only a few counts. What antigen it recognizes has not been identified. It has no much larger one-base neighbor in the sample; base qualities were not kept. To demonstrate the VDJtools post-analysis software, TCR beta repertoires were profiled from the peripheral blood of over ten young patients with multiple sclerosis. Multiple sclerosis patients were children and adolescents aged roughly 6 to 17 years.

The source material was blood. The rearrangement joined TRBV29-1 to TRBJ2-5, with no confident D gene call. This TCR was sampled from a girl aged 10 to 17 with multiple sclerosis. In nucleotide form, the sequence is TGCAGCGTTGAAGGTAACGTGGGTCAAGAGACCCAGTACTTC. Its protein product is CSVEGNVGQETQYF.